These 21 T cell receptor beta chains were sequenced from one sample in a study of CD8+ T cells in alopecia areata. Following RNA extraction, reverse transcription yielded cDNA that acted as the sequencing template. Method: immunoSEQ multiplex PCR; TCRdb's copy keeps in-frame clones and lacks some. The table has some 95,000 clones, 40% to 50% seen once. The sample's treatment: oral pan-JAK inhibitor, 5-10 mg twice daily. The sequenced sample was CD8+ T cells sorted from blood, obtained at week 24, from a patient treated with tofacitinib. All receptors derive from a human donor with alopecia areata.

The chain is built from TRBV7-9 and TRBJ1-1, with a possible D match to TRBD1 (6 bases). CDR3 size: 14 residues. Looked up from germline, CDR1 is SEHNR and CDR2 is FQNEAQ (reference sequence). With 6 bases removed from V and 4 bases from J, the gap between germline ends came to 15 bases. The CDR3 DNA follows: TGTGCCAGCAGGAACCTAGGGGGAGGCACTGAAGCTTTCTTT. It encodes CASRNLGGGTEAFF.

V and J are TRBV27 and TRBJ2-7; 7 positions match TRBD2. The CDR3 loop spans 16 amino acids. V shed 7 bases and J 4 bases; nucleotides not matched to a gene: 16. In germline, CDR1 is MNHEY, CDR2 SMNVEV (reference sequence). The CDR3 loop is CASKALAADNRYEQYF. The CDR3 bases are TGTGCCAGCAAGGCGCTAGCGGCGGACAATAGGTACGAGCAGTACTTC.

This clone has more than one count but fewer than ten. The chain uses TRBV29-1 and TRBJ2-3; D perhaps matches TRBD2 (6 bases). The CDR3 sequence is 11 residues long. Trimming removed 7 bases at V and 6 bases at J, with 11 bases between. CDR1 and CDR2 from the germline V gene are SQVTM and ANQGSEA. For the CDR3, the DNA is TGCAGCGCCCCCCGGGGGGATACGCAGTATTTT. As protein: CSAPRGDTQYF.

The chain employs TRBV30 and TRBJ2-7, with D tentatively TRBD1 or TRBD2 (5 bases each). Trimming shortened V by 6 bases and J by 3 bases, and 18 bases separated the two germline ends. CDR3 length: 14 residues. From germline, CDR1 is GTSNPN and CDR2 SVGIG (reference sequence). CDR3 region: CACLPVGAGYEQYF. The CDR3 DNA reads TGTGCCTGCTTACCAGTAGGGGCGGGCTACGAGCAGTACTTC.

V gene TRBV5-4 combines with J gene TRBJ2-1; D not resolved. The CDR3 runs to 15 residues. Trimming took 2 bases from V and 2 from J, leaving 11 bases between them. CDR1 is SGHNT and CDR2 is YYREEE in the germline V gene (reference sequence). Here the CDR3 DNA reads TGTGCCAGCAGCTTCGAGACGCCGACCTACAATGAGCAGTTCTTC. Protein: CASSFETPTYNEQFF.

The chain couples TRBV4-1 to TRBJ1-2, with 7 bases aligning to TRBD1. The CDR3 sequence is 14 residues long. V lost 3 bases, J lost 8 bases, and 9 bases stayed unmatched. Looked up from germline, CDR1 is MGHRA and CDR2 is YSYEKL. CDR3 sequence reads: CASSQSTGRSGYTF. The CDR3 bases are TGCGCCAGCAGCCAGTCGACAGGGAGAAGCGGCTACACCTTC.

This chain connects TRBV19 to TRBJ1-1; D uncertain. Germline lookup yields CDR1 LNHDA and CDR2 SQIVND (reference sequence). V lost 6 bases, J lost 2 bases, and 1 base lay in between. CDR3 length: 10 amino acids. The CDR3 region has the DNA TGTGCCAGTAGAAACACTGAAGCTTTCTTT. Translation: CASRNTEAFF.

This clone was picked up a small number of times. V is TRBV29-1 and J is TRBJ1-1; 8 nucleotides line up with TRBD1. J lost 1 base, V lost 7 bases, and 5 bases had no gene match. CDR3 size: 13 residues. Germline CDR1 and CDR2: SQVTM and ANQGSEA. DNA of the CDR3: TGCAGCGGAAGGACAGGGAGGAACACTGAAGCTTTCTTT. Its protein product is CSGRTGRNTEAFF.

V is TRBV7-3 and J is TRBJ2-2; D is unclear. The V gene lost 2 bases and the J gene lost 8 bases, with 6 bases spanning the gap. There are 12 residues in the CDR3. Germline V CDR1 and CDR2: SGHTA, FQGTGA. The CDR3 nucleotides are TGTGCCAGCAGCTTAGCCCCTGGGGAGCTGTTTTTT. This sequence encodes CASSLAPGELFF.

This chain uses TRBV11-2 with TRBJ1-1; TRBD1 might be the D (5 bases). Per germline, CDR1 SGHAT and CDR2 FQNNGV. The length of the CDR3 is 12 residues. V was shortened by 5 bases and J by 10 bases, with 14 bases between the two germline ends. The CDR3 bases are TGTGCCAGCAGCCCATCTGGGGCTATAGCTTTCTTT. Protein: CASSPSGAIAFF.

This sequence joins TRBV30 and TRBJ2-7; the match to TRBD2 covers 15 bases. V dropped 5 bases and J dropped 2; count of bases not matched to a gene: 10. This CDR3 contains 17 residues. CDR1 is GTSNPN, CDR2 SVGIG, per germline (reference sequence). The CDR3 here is CAWAGLAGGQRPYEQYF. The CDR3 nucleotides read TGTGCCTGGGCGGGACTAGCGGGAGGTCAGCGACCCTACGAGCAGTACTTC.

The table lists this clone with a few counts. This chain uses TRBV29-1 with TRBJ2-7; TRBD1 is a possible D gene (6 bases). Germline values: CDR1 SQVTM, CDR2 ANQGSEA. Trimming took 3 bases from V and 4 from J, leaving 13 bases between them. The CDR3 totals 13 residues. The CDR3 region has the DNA TGCAGCGTTGATGGGGGACAAGAATACGAGCAGTACTTC. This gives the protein CSVDGGQEYEQYF.

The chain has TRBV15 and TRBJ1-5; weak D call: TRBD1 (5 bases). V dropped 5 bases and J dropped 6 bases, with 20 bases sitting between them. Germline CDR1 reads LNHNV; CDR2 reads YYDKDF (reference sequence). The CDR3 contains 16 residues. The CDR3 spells CATSEGYGTTSQPQHF. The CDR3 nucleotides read TGTGCCACCAGCGAAGGTTATGGGACCACCTCTCAGCCCCAGCATTTT.

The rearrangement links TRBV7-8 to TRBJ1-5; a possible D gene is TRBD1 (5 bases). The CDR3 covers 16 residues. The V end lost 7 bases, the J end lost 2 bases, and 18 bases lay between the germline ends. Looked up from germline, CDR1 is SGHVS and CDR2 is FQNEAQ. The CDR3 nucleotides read TGTGCCAGCACCCCGCCCCCCCGGGACGGCAATCAGCCCCAGCATTTT. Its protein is CASTPPPRDGNQPQHF. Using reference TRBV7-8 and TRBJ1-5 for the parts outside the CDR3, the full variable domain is GAGVSQSPRYKVAKRGQDVALRCDPISGHVSLFWYQQALGQGPEFLTYFQNEAQLDKSGLPSDRFFAERPEGSVSTLKIQRTQQEDSAVYLCASTPPPRDGNQPQHFGDGTRLSIL.

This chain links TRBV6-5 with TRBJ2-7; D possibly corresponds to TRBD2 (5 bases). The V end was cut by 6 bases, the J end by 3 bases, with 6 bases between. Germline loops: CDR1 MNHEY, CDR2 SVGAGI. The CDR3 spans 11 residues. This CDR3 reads CASSGNYEQYF. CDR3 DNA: TGTGCCAGCAGCGGGAACTACGAGCAGTACTTC.

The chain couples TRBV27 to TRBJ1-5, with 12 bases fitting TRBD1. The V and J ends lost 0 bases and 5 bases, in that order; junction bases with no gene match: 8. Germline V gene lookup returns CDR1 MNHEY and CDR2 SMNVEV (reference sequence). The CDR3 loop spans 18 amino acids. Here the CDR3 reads CASSLSGGTGGAYQPQHF. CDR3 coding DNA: TGTGCCAGCAGTTTATCGGGCGGGACAGGGGGCGCCTATCAGCCCCAGCATTTT.

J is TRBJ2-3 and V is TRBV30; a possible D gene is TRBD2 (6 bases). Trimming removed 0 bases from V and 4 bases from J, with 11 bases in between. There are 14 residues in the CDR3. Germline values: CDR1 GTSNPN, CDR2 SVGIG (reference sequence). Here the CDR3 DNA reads TGTGCCTGGAGTGTTCTCGGGAGTGCAGATACGCAGTATTTT. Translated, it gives CAWSVLGSADTQYF. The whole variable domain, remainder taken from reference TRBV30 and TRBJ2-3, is SQTIHQWPATLVQPVGSPLSLECTVEGTSNPNLYWYRQAAGRGLQLLFYSVGIGQISSEVPQNLSASRPQDRQFILSSKKLLLSDSGFYLCAWSVLGSADTQYFGPGTRLTVL.

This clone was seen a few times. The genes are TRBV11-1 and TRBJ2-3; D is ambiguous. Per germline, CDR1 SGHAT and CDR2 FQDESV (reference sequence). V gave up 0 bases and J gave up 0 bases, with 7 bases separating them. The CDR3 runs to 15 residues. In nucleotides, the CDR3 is TGTGCCAGCAGCTTAGCAGGGTCTAGCACAGATACGCAGTATTTT. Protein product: CASSLAGSSTDTQYF.

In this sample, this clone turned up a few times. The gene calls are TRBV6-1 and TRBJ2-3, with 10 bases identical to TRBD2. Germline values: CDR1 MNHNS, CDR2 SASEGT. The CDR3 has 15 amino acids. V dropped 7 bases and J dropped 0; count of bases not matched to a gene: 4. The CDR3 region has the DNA TGTGCCAGCAATCCGACTAGCGGGAGCACAGATACGCAGTATTTT. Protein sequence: CASNPTSGSTDTQYF.

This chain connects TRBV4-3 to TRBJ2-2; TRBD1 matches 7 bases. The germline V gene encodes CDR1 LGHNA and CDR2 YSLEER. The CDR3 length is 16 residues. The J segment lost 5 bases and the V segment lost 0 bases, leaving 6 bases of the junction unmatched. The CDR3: CASSQDRQGVTGELFF. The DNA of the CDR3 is TGCGCCAGCAGCCAAGATCGGCAGGGGGTGACCGGGGAGCTGTTTTTT.

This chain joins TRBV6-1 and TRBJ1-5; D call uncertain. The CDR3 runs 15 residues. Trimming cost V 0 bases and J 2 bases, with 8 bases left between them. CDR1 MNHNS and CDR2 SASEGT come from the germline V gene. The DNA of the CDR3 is TGTGCCAGCAGTGAAGCGCTTCAAGGCAATCAGCCCCAGCATTTT. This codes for CASSEALQGNQPQHF.